A selection of T cell receptor beta chains follows, all from one sample in a study of cytomegalovirus exposure and HLA in healthy donors. Profiling relied on immunoSEQ multiplex PCR, and the TCRdb table lists in-frame clones only, not all of them. Of around 130,000 clones in the sample, around 80% were seen once. The specimen sequenced was PBMCs. Receptors were obtained from a woman younger than 35 in good health and CMV-seronegative. The CDR3 runs from the conserved cysteine through the conserved F or W. A D gene is named only where the DNA matches it firmly. Clone size appears in some rows only: once, few, many, or a class for an expanded clone.

size | J | D | V | CDR3 | DNA
NA | TRBJ1-4 | TRBD1 | TRBV18 | CASSPVGQGEKLFF | TGTGCCAGCTCACCAGTGGGACAGGGTGAAAAACTGTTTTTT
NA | TRBJ1-1 | TRBD1 | TRBV7-9 | CSSYRGNTEAFF | TGTTCCTCCTACAGGGGGAACACTGAAGCTTTCTTT
NA | TRBJ1-5 | NA | TRBV5-6 | CASSLYSYRVDQPQHF | TGTGCCAGCAGCTTGTATTCCTACAGGGTCGATCAGCCCCAGCATTTT
NA | TRBJ2-1 | NA | TRBV11-2 | CASSLVQGKSSYNEQFF | TGTGCCAGCAGCTTAGTACAGGGTAAAAGCTCCTACAATGAGCAGTTCTTC
NA | TRBJ1-2 | NA | TRBV7-9 | CASSAQTENYGYTF | TGTGCCAGCAGCGCCCAAACAGAAAACTATGGCTACACCTTC
NA | TRBJ2-3 | NA | TRBV14 | CASSLIASTQYF | TGTGCCAGCAGCCTAATAGCGAGTACGCAGTATTTT
NA | TRBJ2-7 | NA | TRBV15 | CATSSGFRQYF | TGTGCCACCAGCAGCGGGTTCAGGCAGTACTTC
NA | TRBJ2-7 | NA | TRBV9 | CASSVAGIDYEQYF | TGTGCCAGCAGCGTAGCAGGGATTGACTACGAGCAGTACTTC
NA | TRBJ2-2 | TRBD2 | TRBV30 | CAWRIGGTSGTEELFF | TGTGCCTGGAGGATAGGGGGGACTAGCGGGACTGAGGAGCTGTTTTTT
few | TRBJ1-2 | NA | TRBV30 | CACRGSYGYTF | TGTGCCTGCCGAGGTTCCTATGGCTACACCTTC
NA | TRBJ2-2 | TRBD2 | TRBV9 | CASSQGLAVTGELFF | TGTGCCAGCAGCCAGGGACTAGCGGTCACCGGGGAGCTGTTTTTT
NA | TRBJ1-2 | NA | TRBV10-2 | CASSEVARAGDYGYTF | TGCGCCAGCAGTGAGGTTGCAAGAGCAGGGGACTATGGCTACACCTTC
NA | TRBJ2-7 | TRBD2 | TRBV6-9 | CASSYSAGTSSYEQYF | TGTGCCAGCAGTTATTCAGCTGGGACTAGCTCCTACGAGCAGTACTTC
NA | TRBJ2-3 | TRBD2 | TRBV7-9 | CASSLVTAGKDTQYF | TGTGCCAGCAGCTTAGTAACAGCGGGGAAAGATACGCAGTATTTT
NA | TRBJ2-5 | NA | TRBV4-1 | CASSRQDSPLHQETQYF | TGCGCCAGCAGCAGGCAGGATAGTCCACTTCACCAAGAGACCCAGTACTTC
NA | TRBJ2-1 | TRBD1 | TRBV5-1 | CASSRPGQGYNEQFF | TGCGCCAGCAGCAGACCGGGACAGGGGTACAATGAGCAGTTCTTC
NA | TRBJ2-7 | NA | TRBV10-3 | CAISDTVYEQYF | TGTGCCATCAGTGATACAGTATACGAGCAGTACTTC
NA | TRBJ2-7 | TRBD2 | TRBV9 | CASSVASGQAYEQYF | TGTGCCAGCAGCGTAGCTAGCGGGCAAGCCTACGAGCAGTACTTC
few | TRBJ2-3 | NA | TRBV27 | CASSLIGQPYTDTQYF | TGTGCCAGCAGTTTAATAGGACAGCCTTACACAGATACGCAGTATTTT
NA | TRBJ1-2 | NA | TRBV7-8 | CASSLGGAGGLRAGGYTF | TGTGCCAGCAGCTTAGGAGGGGCTGGGGGACTTCGCGCTGGAGGCTACACCTTC
NA | TRBJ1-2 | TRBD1 | TRBV19 | CASSIPAGGSYGYTF | TGTGCCAGTAGTATTCCGGCAGGGGGCAGCTATGGCTACACCTTC
few | TRBJ1-4 | NA | TRBV6-5 | CATKVHRLSEKLFF | TGTGCCACCAAGGTCCACAGGCTTAGTGAAAAACTGTTTTTT
NA | TRBJ1-1 | NA | TRBV7-6 | CASSGNRDTKDPPPPFNTEAFF | TGTGCCAGCAGCGGGAACCGGGACACCAAGGACCCACCACCTCCATTCAACACTGAAGCTTTCTTT
NA | TRBJ1-3 | NA | TRBV7-6 | CASSPEGGGSGNTIYF | TGTGCCAGCAGCCCCGAGGGAGGGGGCTCTGGAAACACCATATATTTT
NA | TRBJ2-7 | TRBD1 | TRBV5-4 | CASSLWMIGTAQYF | TGTGCCAGCAGCTTGTGGATGATAGGGACAGCGCAGTACTTC
NA | TRBJ2-7 | NA | TRBV4-2 | CASSQDPSLPDF | TGTGCCAGCAGCCAAGATCCCTCTCTCCCGGACTTC
NA | TRBJ1-1 | TRBD1 | TRBV7-8 | CASRDRDFTEAFF | TGTGCCAGCCGGGACAGGGATTTCACTGAAGCTTTCTTT
few | TRBJ2-1 | TRBD1 | TRBV6-5 | CASTADRVGNEQFF | TGTGCCAGCACCGCGGACAGGGTAGGGAATGAGCAGTTCTTC
NA | TRBJ2-7 | NA | TRBV6-1 | CASSPTFDEQYF | TGTGCCAGCAGCCCCACATTCGACGAGCAGTACTTC
NA | TRBJ1-2 | TRBD1 | TRBV7-8 | CASSLAIATGRSGGYTF | TGTGCCAGCAGCTTAGCGATCGCGACAGGGCGGTCCGGTGGCTACACCTTC
few | TRBJ1-5 | NA | TRBV2 | CASSDRRTQPQHF | TGTGCCAGCAGTGACAGGAGGACTCAGCCCCAGCATTTT
NA | TRBJ1-2 | TRBD1 | TRBV27 | CASSPRTGGAFGYTF | TGTGCCAGCAGTCCACGGACAGGGGGCGCATTTGGCTACACCTTC
few | TRBJ1-2 | NA | TRBV2 | CASSVRTSNYGYTF | TGTGCCAGCAGTGTACGGACTTCTAACTATGGCTACACCTTC
once | TRBJ2-3 | NA | TRBV5-6 | CASSFLGRGGTDTQYF | TGTGCCAGCAGCTTTCTCGGCAGGGGCGGCACAGATACGCAGTATTTT
NA | TRBJ1-3 | TRBD1 | TRBV7-9 | CASSLDREGNTIYF | TGTGCCAGCAGCCTAGACAGGGAGGGAAACACCATATATTTT
NA | TRBJ2-3 | TRBD2 | TRBV5-1 | CASSLPSAGGDTDTQYF | TGCGCCAGCAGCCTACCGTCTGCGGGGGGGGACACAGATACGCAGTATTTT
NA | TRBJ2-3 | NA | TRBV6-5 | CASSYSGETGADTQYF | TGTGCCAGCAGTTACTCGGGGGAGACGGGGGCAGATACGCAGTATTTT
NA | TRBJ2-5 | NA | TRBV25-1 | CASRTTKDGETQYF | TGTGCCAGCAGGACGACAAAGGATGGAGAGACCCAGTACTTC
NA | TRBJ2-1 | NA | TRBV14 | CASSQEVGGRPYNEQFF | TGTGCCAGCAGCCAAGAAGTCGGAGGGAGACCCTACAATGAGCAGTTCTTC
NA | TRBJ2-7 | NA | TRBV5-6 | CASSLFNAGEQYF | TGTGCCAGCAGCTTGTTTAACGCGGGCGAGCAGTACTTC
NA | TRBJ2-5 | TRBD2 | TRBV9 | CASSVEGLVGETQYF | TGTGCCAGCAGCGTAGAGGGACTAGTAGGAGAGACCCAGTACTTC
NA | TRBJ1-2 | TRBD1 | TRBV5-1 | CASSRETGARGGYTF | TGCGCCAGCAGCCGCGAGACAGGGGCCCGGGGAGGCTACACCTTC
NA | TRBJ2-3 | TRBD2 | TRBV4-2 | CASSQLEAGGSTDTQYF | TGTGCCAGCAGCCAATTAGAAGCGGGAGGGAGCACAGATACGCAGTATTTT
NA | TRBJ1-2 | NA | TRBV6-6 | CASSYSASRDYGYTF | TGTGCCAGCAGTTACTCCGCGTCCCGCGACTATGGCTACACCTTC
NA | TRBJ1-2 | TRBD1 | TRBV13 | CASSLTGGSSGYTF | TGTGCCAGCAGCTTGACAGGGGGCTCTTCTGGCTACACCTTC
NA | TRBJ1-4 | TRBD1 | TRBV2 | CASFRDRQPSTNEKLFF | TGTGCCAGCTTCCGGGACAGACAACCTTCAACTAATGAAAAACTGTTTTTT
NA | TRBJ2-5 | NA | TRBV5-4 | CASSLSAGEETQYF | TGTGCCAGCAGCTTGTCGGCAGGGGAAGAGACCCAGTACTTC
few | TRBJ2-2 | NA | TRBV6-6 | CASSSRGTGELFF | TGTGCCAGCAGTTCAAGGGGTACCGGGGAGCTGTTTTTT
NA | TRBJ2-1 | TRBD2 | TRBV11-2 | CASSLDPLAANEQFF | TGTGCCAGCAGCTTAGATCCCCTAGCGGCCAATGAGCAGTTCTTC